These 22 T cell receptor beta chains came from one sample sequenced in a study of cytomegalovirus exposure and HLA in healthy donors. A multiplex PCR was run with 60 Vbeta primers and 13 Jbeta primers. TCRdb's table, derived via immunoSEQ multiplex PCR, lists solely in-frame clones and lacks some. The sample contains about 150,000 clones, 72% of which appear only once. Material: PBMCs. All receptors derive from a middle-aged man in good health and CMV-seropositive.

About this clone: This specimen includes other DNA sequences encoding the same CDR3. This CDR3 is CASSAGQGATEQYF. As DNA, the CDR3 is TGTGCCAGCAGTGCGGGGCAGGGGGCAACCGAGCAGTACTTC. This chain links TRBV6-6 with TRBJ2-7, with TRBD1 identical over 8 bases. This CDR3 spans 14 amino acids. Germline CDR1 reads MNHNY; CDR2 reads SVGAGI (reference sequence). Trimming took 5 bases from V and 6 from J; bases not matched to a gene: 9.

This chain joins TRBV11-2 and TRBJ2-2; 7 bases line up with TRBD1. The CDR3 length is 16 residues. J gave up 4 bases and V 8 bases, and 13 bases lay outside the gene matches. Germline values: CDR1 SGHAT, CDR2 FQNNGV. The CDR3 region is CASLVSAGTATGELFF. In DNA form, the CDR3 reads TGTGCCAGCTTAGTAAGTGCCGGGACAGCCACCGGGGAGCTGTTTTTT.

This clone was found once. V is TRBV10-1 and J is TRBJ2-1, with a tentative D call TRBD1 (5 bases). The CDR3 runs to 14 residues. Germline values: CDR1 WNHNN, CDR2 SYGVQD (reference sequence). Trimming took off 2 bases at V and 10 bases at J, with 15 bases between the two ends. Here the CDR3 reads CASSESGARAEQFF. Written as DNA, the CDR3 is TGCGCCAGCAGTGAGAGTGGCGCCAGGGCGGAGCAGTTCTTC.

The CDR3 protein is CASSLNGRSYNSPLHF. Here the CDR3 DNA reads TGTGCCAGCAGCTTAAATGGCCGCTCCTATAATTCACCCCTCCACTTT. The chain recombines TRBV7-3 with TRBJ1-6; D unclear. V was trimmed by 1 base and J by 0 bases, leaving 7 bases between them. Germline loops: CDR1 SGHTA, CDR2 FQGTGA. This CDR3 contains 16 residues.

This clone was observed a handful of times. This rearrangement joins TRBV19 to TRBJ1-5; D gene uncertain. Germline-derived CDR1 and CDR2 are LNHDA and SQIVND (reference sequence). CDR3 length equals 16 residues. Trimming removed 3 bases at V and 6 bases at J, with 18 bases between. CDR3 sequence: CASSMAVGVGSQPQHF. CDR3 nucleotide sequence: TGTGCCAGTAGTATGGCCGTCGGGGTAGGATCTCAGCCCCAGCATTTT.

This clone has just one count. The germline gene is not matched at one end of the junction; a read error may be the cause. V gene TRBV27 combines with J gene TRBJ2-5; 12 bases map to TRBD2. The CDR3 loop spans 15 amino acids. Per germline, CDR1 MNHEY and CDR2 SMNVEV (reference sequence). CDR3 DNA: TGTGCCAGCAGCCTCGCCGGGACTAGCGGGTCAAATCCCAACTTC. Translation: CASSLAGTSGSNPNF.

The rearrangement uses TRBV9 and TRBJ1-1; TRBD1 is a possible D gene (5 bases). The V gene's germline CDR1 is SGDLS and CDR2 YYNGEE. This CDR3 has 13 residues. The V and J ends lost 0 bases and 12 bases respectively, with 15 bases between them. CDR3 DNA: TGTGCCAGCAGCGTAGGGGGCGCACCTAGACCTTTCTTT. This translates into CASSVGGAPRPFF.

The chain recombines TRBV7-9 with TRBJ2-1; 7 nucleotides line up with TRBD1. Germline CDR1 and CDR2: SEHNR and FQNEAQ (reference sequence). The CDR3 has 15 amino acids. J was trimmed by 5 bases and V by 10 bases; bases with no gene match: 14. CDR3: CATASLDRINNEQFF. In nucleotides, the CDR3 is TGTGCCACGGCCTCCCTGGACAGGATAAACAATGAGCAGTTCTTC.

The chain couples TRBV18 to TRBJ2-5; D is undetermined. The V and J ends lost 1 base and 1 base respectively, with 10 bases between them. CDR3 length: 15 amino acids. Looked up from germline, CDR1 is KGHSH and CDR2 is LQKENI. The CDR3 here is CASSPRLTIQETQYF. The CDR3 DNA sequence: TGTGCCAGCTCACCACGGCTTACGATCCAAGAGACCCAGTACTTC.

This chain links TRBV9 with TRBJ2-5; 11 nucleotides align to TRBD1. CDR3 length: 20 amino acids. V dropped 0 bases and J dropped 1; count of bases not matched to a gene: 14. Looked up from germline, CDR1 is SGDLS and CDR2 is YYNGEE. This chain's CDR3 is CASSVAGQGASTGLQETQYF. The DNA of the CDR3 is TGTGCCAGCAGCGTAGCAGGACAGGGGGCATCGACGGGGCTCCAAGAGACCCAGTACTTC.

The chain carries TRBV6-1 and TRBJ2-3, with TRBD2 identical over 8 bases. This CDR3 is built from 14 residues. V gave up 10 bases and J gave up 3 bases; unmatched junction bases: 9. CDR1 and CDR2 (germline): MNHNS, SASEGT. CDR3 nucleotides: TGTGCCACCCTGGGCGGGGGGAAAACAGATACGCAGTATTTT. It translates to CATLGGGKTDTQYF.

This clone was counted only a few times. The rearrangement links TRBV25-1 to TRBJ2-7, with 11 bases aligning to TRBD1. From germline, CDR1 is MGHDK and CDR2 SYGVNS. Trimming removed 6 bases from V and 6 bases from J; junction bases left unmatched: 7. The CDR3 is 14 residues long. The CDR3 DNA reads as TGTGCCAGCAGCCCAACCGGGACAGGGGGCGAGCAGTACTTC. Translated, it gives CASSPTGTGGEQYF.

This chain connects TRBV7-8 to TRBJ2-7; 7 bases line up with TRBD1. After removal of 3 bases from V and 4 bases from J, the junction contained 9 bases not matched to a gene. Germline CDR1 is SGHVS and CDR2 is FQNEAQ. The CDR3 is 15 residues long. The CDR3: CASSFLQGTHYEQYF. CDR3 DNA sequence: TGTGCCAGCAGCTTCCTACAGGGGACGCATTACGAGCAGTACTTC.

This sequence joins TRBV27 and TRBJ2-1; 11 bases line up with TRBD2. Germline V lookup: CDR1 MNHEY, CDR2 SMNVEV (reference sequence). CDR3 length: 15 amino acids. The ends lost 7 bases at V and 7 bases at J; junction bases unmatched: 9. CDR3 in amino acids: CASTSISGRGNEQFF. CDR3 sequence (DNA): TGTGCCAGCACTTCTATTAGCGGGAGGGGAAATGAGCAGTTCTTC.

This chain uses TRBV5-1 with TRBJ1-3; no reliable D call. CDR1 and CDR2 (germline): SGHRS, YFSETQ. This CDR3 comprises 14 residues. Trimming removed 0 bases at V and 4 bases at J, with 8 bases between. In DNA, the CDR3 is TGCGCCAGCAGCTTGGGGGCGCCGGGAAACACCATATATTTT. Protein product: CASSLGAPGNTIYF.

J is TRBJ2-1 and V is TRBV7-8; TRBD2 matches at 10 bases. Germline V lookup: CDR1 SGHVS, CDR2 FQNEAQ. This CDR3 is 15 amino acids long. V gave up 0 bases and J gave up 4 bases; unmatched junction bases: 0. For the CDR3, the DNA is TGTGCCAGCAGCTTAGCAGCGGGAGGGTACAATGAGCAGTTCTTC. It yields the protein CASSLAAGGYNEQFF.

This clone has just a few counts. This rearrangement joins TRBV2 to TRBJ2-2; the match to TRBD1 covers 8 bases. After removal of 7 bases from V and 1 base from J, the junction contained 5 bases not matched to a gene. Germline CDR1 reads SNHLY; CDR2 reads FYNNEI. The length of the CDR3 is 15 residues. CDR3 in DNA: TGTGCCAGCATTGGACAGGGACAGAACACCGGGGAGCTGTTTTTT. This sequence encodes CASIGQGQNTGELFF.

This clone was detected only a few times. This sequence joins TRBV27 and TRBJ1-2; D gene uncertain. This CDR3 is built from 14 residues. V was cut by 3 bases and J by 4 bases, with 12 bases left in between. Per germline, CDR1 MNHEY and CDR2 SMNVEV (reference sequence). CDR3 nucleotides: TGTGCCAGCAGTTTTACGGGTTTTGGCTATGGCTACACCTTC. This gives the protein CASSFTGFGYGYTF.

This clone has ten or more counts. The chain combines TRBV29-1 with TRBJ2-3, with D tentatively TRBD2 (7 bases). The CDR3 runs to 13 residues. V lost 5 bases and J lost 5, with 14 bases in between. Germline values: CDR1 SQVTM, CDR2 ANQGSEA. The CDR3 region has the DNA TGCAGCGTTCGCGAAGGGGGGGGAGATACGCAGTATTTT. Translation: CSVREGGGDTQYF.

In its sample, this clone was seen once. This chain uses TRBV6-1 with TRBJ2-5, with D perhaps matching TRBD2 (7 bases). The end of the DNA is better explained by TRBJ2-7, so the J call may be wrong. CDR1 and CDR2 (germline): MNHNS, SASEGT. The CDR3 loop spans 15 amino acids. CDR3 DNA sequence: TGTGCCAGCACCCAGAGGGGGGGGAGCTCCTACGAGCAGTACTTC. Translating gives CASTQRGGSSYEQYF.

CDR3 amino acids: CASSKTGAGTEAFF. CDR3 nucleotides: TGTGCCAGCAGTAAGACAGGGGCGGGCACTGAAGCTTTCTTT. This chain uses TRBV6-1 with TRBJ1-1; 8 nucleotides line up with TRBD1. Trimming took 5 bases from V and 4 from J; bases not matched to a gene: 6. CDR3 length: 14 amino acids. CDR1 is MNHNS and CDR2 is SASEGT in the germline V gene.

The chain combines TRBV6-5 with TRBJ2-1; 10 bases line up with TRBD2. The CDR3 loop spans 16 amino acids. CDR1 and CDR2 from the germline V gene are MNHEY and SVGAGI. V was clipped by 0 bases and J by 6 bases; unmatched bases: 5. CDR3 loop: CASSYSSSGRTNEQFF. CDR3 nucleotide sequence: TGTGCCAGCAGTTACTCCTCTAGCGGGAGAACCAATGAGCAGTTCTTC.